This TCR beta chain is drawn from a study of T cells in Graves' hyperthyroidism and ophthalmopathy. Points on this clonotype: A much larger clone differs from this one at a single base, so this may be a read error.

V was shortened by 3 bases and J by 6 bases, with 14 bases between the two germline ends. This CDR3 spans 14 amino acids. Regions amplified from RNA transcripts were the TCR beta CDR3 regions. Initially, a first-round RT-PCR of the TCR CDR3 employed the HTBI primer set. TCRdb used MiXCR to reprocess the multiplex PCR reads, holding one entry per CDR3 protein. The sample gives 490,000 or so distinct CDR3 sequences, about 16% of which show up once; 25% to 35% is in the top ten. The chain recombines TRBV12-3 or TRBV12-4 with TRBJ1-1, with D maybe TRBD1 (6 bases). The TCR originated in a woman aged 25-40 years with Graves' ophthalmopathy. Sequencing was done on a sample of blood. The CDR3 nucleotides are TGTGCCAGCAGTTTCTTACAGGGAGGGTCTGAAGCTTTCTTT. Amino acid sequence: CASSFLQGGSEAFF.